This T cell receptor (beta chain) was identified in a study of STAT5B mutations in CD4+ large granular lymphocyte leukemia. The method was immunoSEQ multiplex PCR; TCRdb's version includes in-frame clones alone and lacks a portion of them. The sample has around 28,000 clones, 74% seen once. Comments on this clone: The antigen is unknown.

CDR1 is SGHTA, CDR2 FQGNSA, per germline. The CDR3 has 15 amino acids. V was pared by 5 bases and J by 1 base, with 7 bases of the junction left unmatched. The study, taken as a whole, reports: 8/27 top patient clones versus 2/35 control clones were TRBV06-family.

This TCR derives from a human donor in good health. V and J are TRBV7-2 and TRBJ2-5; 7 bases align to TRBD1. Input material: CD4+ T cells from blood buffy coats. Written as DNA, the CDR3 is TGTGCCAGCAGCCCGCCCGACAGGGTCCAAGAGACCCAGTACTTC. Amino acid sequence: CASSPPDRVQETQYF.